This T cell receptor (beta chain) was found in a study of blood T cell repertoires in COVID-19. Study context: Samples taken during acute and convalescent COVID-19 were collected in the United States, Italy and Spain. The analysed material was cDNA or gDNA that came from T cells, B-cell-depleted T cells, or PBMCs.

This CDR3 has 15 amino acids. Germline trimming cut 5 bases from V and 4 bases from J; bases unmatched to any gene: 7. Germline V CDR1 and CDR2: MNHEY, SVGAGI. Authors' data handling: Quantification of nucleated cells was approximated via reference gene primer amplification. Assay: immunoSEQ multiplex PCR; the TCRdb copy retains only in-frame clones and omits some. V and J calls and clone size are those listed in that table; D and trimming were worked out from the DNA. The sample holds 40,000 or so clones; around nine tenths are singletons and the top ten take roughly an eighth. The rearrangement links TRBV6-5 to TRBJ2-1, with 8 bases aligning to TRBD1. Specimen: peripheral blood. This sequence was found in a human donor in a cohort sampled during active COVID-19. The CDR3: CASSPQGAAYNEQFF. The DNA for the CDR3 is TGTGCCAGCAGTCCTCAGGGGGCGGCGTACAATGAGCAGTTCTTC.